These 31 T cell receptor beta chains were sequenced from one sample in a study of T cell responses to AZD1222 COVID-19 vaccine. Sequencing used immunoSEQ multiplex PCR; TCRdb keeps in-frame clones, though not all of them. The sample lists 120,000 to 150,000 clones; roughly 89% were seen once. Source: peripheral blood, taken on day 0 of AZD1222 vaccination. The receptors derive from an adult in good health.

This chain joins TRBV6-6 and TRBJ2-3, with D possibly matching TRBD1 (5 bases). V lost 8 bases and J lost 4, with 22 bases in between. Germline CDR1 MNHNY, CDR2 SVGAGI (reference sequence). The CDR3 spans 16 residues. The CDR3, as DNA: TGTGCCAGCCAGACCCGTTTGCAGGGCCGATCAGATACGCAGTATTTT. Protein product: CASQTRLQGRSDTQYF.

The chain uses TRBV19 and TRBJ1-1; possibly TRBD1 for D (5 bases). The CDR3 consists of 13 residues. V was pared by 2 bases and J by 4 bases, with 8 bases between. Germline assignment: CDR1 LNHDA and CDR2 SQIVND (reference sequence). For the CDR3, the DNA is TGTGCCAGTAGTATAAATAGGGGCACTGAAGCTTTCTTT. Translating gives CASSINRGTEAFF.

The J gene is TRBJ2-7, the V gene TRBV21-1; the table's D call TRBD2 went unverified against the DNA. TRBV21-1 is given as a pseudogene. The CDR3 loop spans 15 amino acids. CDR3 region: CASSRGGGRAYEQYF. CDR3 in DNA: TGTGCCAGCAGCCGGGGCGGCGGGAGGGCCTACGAGCAGTACTTC.

J is TRBJ2-7 and V is TRBV14, with D possibly matching TRBD1 (5 bases). Germline V lookup: CDR1 SGHDN, CDR2 FVKESK. V was clipped by 3 bases and J by 1 base, with 10 bases between them. This CDR3 comprises 14 residues. The CDR3 loop is CASSQQDTSYEQYF. The CDR3 nucleotides read TGTGCCAGCAGCCAGCAGGACACTTCCTACGAGCAGTACTTC.

This clone is a singleton in its sample. The chain recombines TRBV5-4 with TRBJ2-3; 11 nucleotides match TRBD2. CDR3 size: 17 residues. Per the germline V gene, CDR1 is SGHNT and CDR2 is YYREEE (reference sequence). V lost 4 bases and J lost 0; bases outside the gene matches: 7. The CDR3 loop is CASSPSGRTSSTDTQYF. The CDR3 DNA is TGTGCCAGCAGCCCTAGCGGGAGGACTTCTAGCACAGATACGCAGTATTTT.

V gene TRBV6-7 combines with J gene TRBJ2-5; 9 nucleotides match TRBD1. TRBV6-7 has ORF status, its function being uncertain. The CDR3 has 16 residues. V shed 6 bases and J 4 bases; nucleotides not matched to a gene: 12. In DNA form, the CDR3 reads TGTGCCAGCAGCCAAGAGAGGGACAGGGCTGGAGAGACCCAGTACTTC. Its protein product is CASSQERDRAGETQYF.

The J gene is TRBJ2-1, the V gene TRBV7-3; 10 positions agree with TRBD2. J lost 1 base, V lost 3 bases, and 6 bases had no gene match. The CDR3 loop spans 17 amino acids. Germline V lookup: CDR1 SGHTA, CDR2 FQGTGA. The CDR3 protein is CASSFQREGPSYNEQFF. CDR3 in DNA: TGTGCCAGCAGCTTTCAGCGGGAGGGCCCTTCCTACAATGAGCAGTTCTTC.

The V and J genes are TRBV15 and TRBJ2-3; TRBD1 aligns across 9 bases. The CDR3 spans 15 residues. Trimming took 5 bases from V and 3 from J; bases not matched to a gene: 6. Germline CDR1 is LNHNV and CDR2 is YYDKDF (reference sequence). The CDR3 DNA sequence: TGTGCCACCAGCGCTCGACAGGGGGAGACAGATACGCAGTATTTT. Its translation: CATSARQGETDTQYF.

The chain is built from TRBV25-1 and TRBJ2-7; 11 bases map to TRBD1. CDR1 and CDR2 (germline): MGHDK, SYGVNS. V lost 3 bases, J lost 1 base, and 5 bases stayed unmatched. This CDR3 contains 16 residues. DNA of the CDR3: TGTGCCAGCAGTGACCAGGGACAGGGGGTATCCTACGAGCAGTACTTC. It yields the protein CASSDQGQGVSYEQYF.

The chain links TRBV7-8 to TRBJ1-2, with D uncertain. Trimming took 2 bases from V and 6 from J, leaving 19 bases between them. The CDR3 is made up of 16 amino acids. Germline V gene data show CDR1 as SGHVS and CDR2 as FQNEAQ. Here the CDR3 reads CASSLRESPENNGYTF. The CDR3, as DNA: TGTGCCAGCAGCTTAAGGGAAAGCCCGGAAAATAATGGCTACACCTTC.

V and J are TRBV7-3 and TRBJ2-7; TRBD2 agrees at 15 bases. The CDR3 extends over 16 amino acids. Looked up from germline, CDR1 is SGHTA and CDR2 is FQGTGA. Trimming at V came to 2 bases and at J to 6 bases, leaving 5 bases not matched to a gene. CDR3 sequence reads: CASSLGPGLAGGEQYF. The CDR3 nucleotides are TGTGCCAGCAGCTTAGGACCGGGACTAGCGGGAGGCGAGCAGTACTTC.

The chain is built from TRBV2 and TRBJ1-1; D is uncertain. The CDR3 length is 15 residues. Trimming pared 2 bases from V and 0 bases from J, leaving 10 bases between. Germline lookup yields CDR1 SNHLY and CDR2 FYNNEI. In DNA form, the CDR3 reads TGTGCCAGCAGTGAAACCCAGGCCATGAACACTGAAGCTTTCTTT. This gives the protein CASSETQAMNTEAFF.

This chain links TRBV6-5 with TRBJ1-1; D ambiguous. Trimming shortened V by 9 bases and J by 1 base, and 12 bases separated the two germline ends. The CDR3 runs 13 residues. Per germline, CDR1 MNHEY and CDR2 SVGAGI. In DNA, the CDR3 is TGTGCCAGTAGAAGGGAATGGAACACTGAAGCTTTCTTT. Encoded protein: CASRREWNTEAFF.

The chain joins TRBV5-1 to TRBJ2-1; 8 bases align to TRBD2. The V segment lost 5 bases and the J segment 3 bases; nucleotides outside the gene matches: 7. Germline V gene sequence: CDR1 SGHRS, CDR2 YFSETQ. CDR3 length: 15 amino acids. CDR3 DNA: TGCGCCAGCAGGTTGTTCCTAGCGGGCTACAATGAGCAGTTCTTC. This codes for CASRLFLAGYNEQFF.

V gene TRBV20-1 combines with J gene TRBJ2-5; D is unclear. The CDR3 runs 11 residues. Germline V lookup: CDR1 DFQATT, CDR2 SNEGSKA (reference sequence). The V end lost 4 bases, the J end lost 2 bases, and 5 bases lay between the germline ends. CDR3 sequence: CSAKGQETQYF. The CDR3 DNA is TGCAGTGCTAAGGGACAAGAGACCCAGTACTTC.

The rearrangement joins TRBV5-1 to TRBJ2-4; D is uncertain. The CDR3 sequence is 13 residues long. Germline V gene lookup returns CDR1 SGHRS and CDR2 YFSETQ. With 5 bases removed from V and 6 bases from J, the gap between germline ends came to 12 bases. Written as DNA, the CDR3 is TGCGCCAGCAGGACGGGTTCGGGAAACATTCAGTACTTC. Protein: CASRTGSGNIQYF. The whole variable domain, filled in from reference TRBV5-1 and TRBJ2-4, reads KAGVTQTPRYLIKTRGQQVTLSCSPISGHRSVSWYQQTPGQGLQFLFEYFSETQRNKGNFPGRFSGRQFSNSRSEMNVSTLELGDSALYLCASRTGSGNIQYFGAGTRLSVL.

The V and J genes are TRBV5-1 and TRBJ1-2; no clear D. CDR3 length: 16 residues. The germline V gene encodes CDR1 SGHRS and CDR2 YFSETQ. The V gene lost 1 base and the J gene lost 3 bases, with 16 bases spanning the gap. This CDR3 is CASSLMPDPRYYGYTF. CDR3 DNA: TGCGCCAGCAGCTTGATGCCAGACCCTCGATACTATGGCTACACCTTC.

The chain uses TRBV12-3 or TRBV12-4 and TRBJ1-6; D gene unclear. V was pared by 6 bases and J by 8 bases, with 11 bases between. This CDR3 has 13 amino acids. CDR3 residues: CASRIFNYSPLHF. Written as DNA, the CDR3 is TGTGCCAGCAGGATCTTCAATTATTCACCCCTCCACTTT.

The chain uses TRBV19 and TRBJ1-1, with D tentatively TRBD1 (5 bases). In germline, CDR1 is LNHDA, CDR2 SQIVND (reference sequence). The V end was cut by 7 bases, the J end by 4 bases, with 13 bases between. CDR3 length: 13 amino acids. The CDR3 bases are TGTGCCAGTACTCCAGGGATTAGCACTGAAGCTTTCTTT. This encodes CASTPGISTEAFF.

V usage is TRBV5-6 and J usage is TRBJ1-4; TRBD1 might be the D (6 bases). V gave up 4 bases and J gave up 6 bases, with 16 bases separating them. This CDR3 region has 15 residues. CDR1 is SGHDT, CDR2 YYEEEE, per germline. CDR3 in amino acids: CASSPGGHADEKLFF. The CDR3, as DNA: TGTGCCAGCAGCCCCGGGGGGCACGCTGATGAAAAACTGTTTTTT.

The chain's CDR3 is CASSQDRVFSGNTIYF. For the CDR3, the DNA is TGTGCCAGCAGCCAAGACCGCGTCTTCTCTGGAAACACCATATATTTT. The rearrangement joins TRBV4-2 to TRBJ1-3; D is unclear. V gave up 0 bases and J gave up 0 bases, with 9 bases separating them. Per germline, CDR1 LGHNA and CDR2 YNFKEQ. CDR3 length: 16 amino acids.

The chain couples TRBV19 to TRBJ2-3, with TRBD1 as a possible D gene (5 bases). Germline V gene lookup returns CDR1 LNHDA and CDR2 SQIVND (reference sequence). This CDR3 is 15 amino acids long. The V and J ends lost 0 bases and 2 bases respectively, with 9 bases between them. The CDR3 DNA follows: TGTGCCAGTAGTATAGAAGACAGACACACAGATACGCAGTATTTT. This sequence encodes CASSIEDRHTDTQYF. Complete variable domain (other parts from reference TRBV19 and TRBJ2-3): DGGITQSPKYLFRKEGQNVTLSCEQNLNHDAMYWYRQDPGQGLRLIYYSQIVNDFQKGDIAEGYSVSREKKESFPLTVTSAQKNPTAFYLCASSIEDRHTDTQYFGPGTRLTVL.

The chain links TRBV2 to TRBJ2-7; TRBD2 matches at 8 bases. CDR3 length: 14 residues. J lost 7 bases, V lost 7 bases, and 12 bases had no gene match. Germline CDR1 reads SNHLY; CDR2 reads FYNNEI. The CDR3 DNA is TGTGCCAGCACCTCCCCCCCGGGAGGGCGGGAGCAGTACTTC. It is translated as CASTSPPGGREQYF.

This clone was detected only once. The chain has TRBV9 and TRBJ1-2; 9 positions match TRBD1. The CDR3 sequence is 17 residues long. Germline values: CDR1 SGDLS, CDR2 YYNGEE. With 3 bases clipped from V and 7 bases from J, the junction kept 16 bases outside the gene matches. The DNA of the CDR3 is TGTGCCAGCAGCGCCCCCATAAGTCCGGGGGACAGGGTTGGCTACACCTTC. It is translated as CASSAPISPGDRVGYTF. Full variable domain (outside the CDR3, taken from reference TRBV9 and TRBJ1-2): DSGVTQTPKHLITATGQRVTLRCSPRSGDLSVYWYQQSLDQGLQFLIQYYNGEERAKGNILERFSAQQFPDLHSELNLSSLELGDSALYFCASSAPISPGDRVGYTFGSGTRLTVV.

The gene calls are TRBV11-2 and TRBJ2-2; possible D gene TRBD2, 7 bases. The germline CDR1 and CDR2 sequences are SGHAT and FQNNGV. The CDR3 spans 15 residues. Trimming stripped 2 bases from V and 3 bases from J, with 10 bases between. CDR3 bases: TGTGCCAGCAGCTTAAGGGGGAGGGACACCGGGGAGCTGTTTTTT. Translating it yields CASSLRGRDTGELFF.

The chain carries TRBV7-2 and TRBJ2-1, with 9 bases lining up with TRBD2. The V and J ends lost 2 bases and 4 bases, in that order; junction bases with no gene match: 6. Germline V CDR1 and CDR2: SGHTA, FQGNSA. There are 16 residues in the CDR3. DNA of the CDR3: TGTGCCAGCAGCTTATCGGGTAGCGGGAGTTACAATGAGCAGTTCTTC. It codes for CASSLSGSGSYNEQFF.

The genes are TRBV9 and TRBJ1-5, with TRBD1 identical over 9 bases. CDR1 is SGDLS, CDR2 YYNGEE, per germline. V lost 3 bases to trimming and J lost 4 bases; unmatched junction nucleotides: 2. The CDR3 extends over 14 amino acids. CDR3 region: CASSGDRENQPQHF. In nucleotides, the CDR3 is TGTGCCAGCAGCGGGGACAGGGAGAATCAGCCCCAGCATTTT.

V gene TRBV19 combines with J gene TRBJ1-6; TRBD1 matches 7 bases. Germline assignment: CDR1 LNHDA and CDR2 SQIVND (reference sequence). This CDR3 spans 16 amino acids. The J segment lost 6 bases and the V segment lost 4 bases, leaving 9 bases of the junction unmatched. The CDR3 DNA follows: TGTGCCAGTAGTAACCTTCCGGGACAGCGTAATTCACCCCTCCACTTT. This codes for CASSNLPGQRNSPLHF. Looking up the rest from reference TRBV19 and TRBJ1-6 gives the full variable domain: DGGITQSPKYLFRKEGQNVTLSCEQNLNHDAMYWYRQDPGQGLRLIYYSQIVNDFQKGDIAEGYSVSREKKESFPLTVTSAQKNPTAFYLCASSNLPGQRNSPLHFGNGTRLTVT.

V usage is TRBV11-3 and J usage is TRBJ2-7; 7 bases agree with TRBD1. CDR1 SGHNT and CDR2 YENEEA come from the germline V gene. V gave up 0 bases and J gave up 3 bases; unmatched junction bases: 8. The CDR3 extends over 16 amino acids. CDR3 nucleotide sequence: TGTGCCAGCAGCTTAGATAGGTTGGGACAGAACTACGAGCAGTACTTC. Translation: CASSLDRLGQNYEQYF.

The chain is built from TRBV5-6 and TRBJ1-6, with TRBD1 matching 10 bases. The CDR3 extends over 15 amino acids. CDR1 and CDR2 from the germline V gene are SGHDT and YYEEEE. V lost 4 bases to trimming and J lost 7 bases; unmatched junction nucleotides: 5. The CDR3 spells CASSLRTGGNSPLHF. In DNA form, the CDR3 reads TGTGCCAGCAGCCTCCGGACAGGGGGGAATTCACCCCTCCACTTT. The full variable domain, with the rest looked up from reference TRBV5-6 and TRBJ1-6, is DAGVTQSPTHLIKTRGQQVTLRCSPKSGHDTVSWYQQALGQGPQFIFQYYEEEERQRGNFPDRFSGHQFPNYSSELNVNALLLGDSALYLCASSLRTGGNSPLHFGNGTRLTVT.

This chain links TRBV30 with TRBJ1-1, with TRBD1 matching 8 bases. The CDR3 has 13 residues. Germline CDR1 reads GTSNPN; CDR2 reads SVGIG (reference sequence). With 4 bases clipped from V and 4 bases from J, the junction kept 5 bases outside the gene matches. CDR3 sequence: CAWKHTGGTEAFF. The CDR3 DNA sequence: TGTGCCTGGAAACATACAGGGGGCACTGAAGCTTTCTTT.